Following are 25 T cell receptor beta chains from one sample sequenced in a study of cytomegalovirus exposure and HLA in healthy donors. This PCR relied on a set of 60 Vbeta primers and 13 Jbeta primers. Clones were read by immunoSEQ multiplex PCR, and TCRdb kept only the in-frame ones, dropping some. Counted here are approximately 61,000 clones, around 75% occurring once; the ten biggest clones make up approximately 50%. The specimen was PBMCs. These receptors were obtained from a man aged 50-60 years in good health and CMV-seropositive.

The rearrangement joins TRBV9 to TRBJ2-4, with a tentative D call TRBD2 (5 bases). The V end lost 2 bases, the J end lost 10 bases, and 19 bases lay between the germline ends. CDR3 size: 15 residues. Germline values: CDR1 SGDLS, CDR2 YYNGEE. This CDR3 is CASSVAAGLHEIQYF. The CDR3 DNA follows: TGTGCCAGCAGCGTCGCCGCGGGCCTTCACGAAATTCAGTACTTC. Using reference TRBV9 and TRBJ2-4 for the parts outside the CDR3, the full variable domain is DSGVTQTPKHLITATGQRVTLRCSPRSGDLSVYWYQQSLDQGLQFLIQYYNGEERAKGNILERFSAQQFPDLHSELNLSSLELGDSALYFCASSVAAGLHEIQYFGAGTRLSVL.

V gene TRBV4-1 combines with J gene TRBJ1-3; 7 positions match TRBD1. J was trimmed by 0 bases and V by 4 bases; bases with no gene match: 6. Germline CDR1 is MGHRA and CDR2 is YSYEKL. This CDR3 is built from 16 residues. The CDR3 is CASSRTGASSGNTIYF. In DNA, the CDR3 is TGCGCCAGCAGCCGAACAGGGGCCAGCTCTGGAAACACCATATATTTT.

The chain employs TRBV29-1 and TRBJ1-1; the D is unclear. Germline V gives CDR1 SQVTM, CDR2 ANQGSEA. Between the trimmed V and J ends, which lost 7 bases and 3 bases, there was a span of 9 bases. This CDR3 has 11 residues. Written as DNA, the CDR3 is TGCAGCGCCTCCAACTACACTGAAGCTTTCTTT. Its protein is CSASNYTEAFF. The entire variable domain, with the rest obtained from reference TRBV29-1 and TRBJ1-1, is as follows: SAVISQKPSRDICQRGTSLTIQCQVDSQVTMMFWYRQQPGQSLTLIATANQGSEATYESGFVIDKFPISRPNLTFSTLTVSNMSPEDSSIYLCSASNYTEAFFGQGTRLTVV.

There are a few counts of this clone. The chain has TRBV5-1 and TRBJ2-2; 9 bases align to TRBD2. The CDR3 is 15 amino acids. Unmatched junction bases numbered 6, after V lost 4 bases and J lost 5 bases. Germline CDR1 SGHRS, CDR2 YFSETQ. CDR3 sequence reads: CASSRREGGTGELFF. The CDR3 region has the DNA TGCGCCAGCAGCCGGCGGGAGGGCGGTACCGGGGAGCTGTTTTTT.

The chain carries TRBV19 and TRBJ2-7; tentatively, D is TRBD2 (6 bases). This CDR3 is 14 amino acids long. Trimming took 3 bases from V and 2 from J, leaving 11 bases between them. Germline V gives CDR1 LNHDA, CDR2 SQIVND (reference sequence). The CDR3 DNA follows: TGTGCCAGTAGTATCCGGGGGACGCCCTACGAGCAGTACTTC. It specifies CASSIRGTPYEQYF.

The rearrangement uses TRBV11-2 and TRBJ1-2; D is perhaps TRBD1 (5 bases). The CDR3 extends over 15 amino acids. Germline V lookup: CDR1 SGHAT, CDR2 FQNNGV. V was pared by 0 bases and J by 4 bases, with 12 bases between. The CDR3 bases are TGTGCCAGCAGCTTAGAGGGGGGTTTCGGCTATGGCTACACCTTC. Amino acid sequence: CASSLEGGFGYGYTF. Full variable domain (outside the CDR3, taken from reference TRBV11-2 and TRBJ1-2): EAGVAQSPRYKIIEKRQSVAFWCNPISGHATLYWYQQILGQGPKLLIQFQNNGVVDDSQLPKDRFSAERLKGVDSTLKIQPAKLEDSAVYLCASSLEGGFGYGYTFGSGTRLTVV.

The J gene is TRBJ1-2, the V gene TRBV9, with a weak D call TRBD1 (5 bases). This CDR3 region has 12 residues. Per the germline V gene, CDR1 is SGDLS and CDR2 is YYNGEE. Trimming took 3 bases from V and 7 from J, leaving 10 bases between them. The DNA for the CDR3 is TGTGCCAGCAGCGAGCGGGGGTCTGGCTACACCTTC. Amino acid sequence: CASSERGSGYTF. Looking up the rest from reference TRBV9 and TRBJ1-2 gives the full variable domain: DSGVTQTPKHLITATGQRVTLRCSPRSGDLSVYWYQQSLDQGLQFLIQYYNGEERAKGNILERFSAQQFPDLHSELNLSSLELGDSALYFCASSERGSGYTFGSGTRLTVV.

Points on this clone: Compared with germline, one end of the junction differs, possibly owing to a read error. CDR3 region: CVSSPLTGGLAKNIQYF. The DNA of the CDR3 is TGTGTCAGCAGTCCTCTGACAGGAGGACTAGCCAAAAACATTCAGTACTTC. The chain combines TRBV28 with TRBJ2-4, with a weak D call TRBD1 (6 bases). Germline CDR1 MDHEN, CDR2 SYDVKM. The CDR3 has 17 amino acids. Together with reference TRBV28 and TRBJ2-4, the CDR3 gives the full variable domain: DVKVTQSSRYLVKRTGEKVFLECVQDMDHENMFWYRQDPGLGLRLIYFSYDVKMKEKGDIPEGYSVSREKKERFSLILESASTNQTSMYLCVSSPLTGGLAKNIQYFGAGTRLSVL.

The chain carries TRBV2 and TRBJ2-7; no clear D gene. V lost 4 bases and J lost 1, with 14 bases in between. Germline V gene lookup returns CDR1 SNHLY and CDR2 FYNNEI. The CDR3 sequence is 15 residues long. The CDR3 DNA reads TGTGCCAGCAGTGCTTTTCAAACATTTTCCTACGAGCAGTACTTC. This codes for CASSAFQTFSYEQYF.

This chain connects TRBV30 to TRBJ2-5; TRBD1 is a possible D gene (6 bases). Germline V gene lookup returns CDR1 GTSNPN and CDR2 SVGIG (reference sequence). The CDR3 runs to 11 residues. V was pared by 5 bases and J by 5 bases, with 9 bases between. DNA for the CDR3: TGTGCCTGGGGACAGCAGGAGACCCAGTACTTC. This gives the protein CAWGQQETQYF.

J is TRBJ1-2 and V is TRBV25-1, with 8 bases aligning to TRBD1. This CDR3 contains 14 residues. The J segment lost 3 bases and the V segment lost 6 bases, leaving 6 bases of the junction unmatched. CDR1 and CDR2 from the germline V gene are MGHDK and SYGVNS. Here the CDR3 reads CASRPQGADYGYTF. The CDR3 bases are TGTGCCAGCAGGCCTCAGGGGGCCGACTATGGCTACACCTTC.

The rearrangement joins TRBV7-3 to TRBJ2-7, with a tentative D call TRBD1 (7 bases). Germline V gives CDR1 SGHTA, CDR2 FQGTGA. CDR3 size: 13 residues. Trimming shortened V by 2 bases and J by 5 bases, and 10 bases separated the two germline ends. CDR3 coding DNA: TGTGCCAGCAGCTTACGCAGGGGGGACGAGCAGTACTTC. The encoded protein is CASSLRRGDEQYF.

This clone was detected a few times. The chain has TRBV4-2 and TRBJ2-2; TRBD2 aligns across 7 bases. Germline lookup yields CDR1 LGHNA and CDR2 YNFKEQ. The CDR3 covers 15 residues. With V trimmed by 1 base and J by 5 bases, 4 bases remained unmatched. CDR3 coding DNA: TGTGCCAGCAGCCAAGCGGGGGGTAGGACCGGGGAGCTGTTTTTT. Translation gives CASSQAGGRTGELFF.

The chain is built from TRBV4-3 and TRBJ2-3; TRBD2 matches at 13 bases. The CDR3 sequence is 19 residues long. After removal of 0 bases from V and 1 base from J, the junction contained 7 bases not matched to a gene. The germline V gene has CDR1 LGHNA and CDR2 YSLEER. CDR3 in amino acids: CASSQDLRGLAGGTDTQYF. CDR3 bases: TGCGCCAGCAGCCAAGATCTAAGAGGACTAGCGGGGGGCACAGATACGCAGTATTTT.

The chain is built from TRBV5-6 and TRBJ2-3, with a tentative D call TRBD2 (5 bases). V shed 4 bases and J shed 9 bases, with 9 bases lying between them. Germline loops: CDR1 SGHDT, CDR2 YYEEEE. The CDR3 is 11 residues long. The CDR3 nucleotides are TGTGCCAGCAGCCGGGATGAAACGCAGTATTTT. Translated, it gives CASSRDETQYF.

The genes are TRBV7-2 and TRBJ2-2; TRBD2 agrees at 8 bases. Unmatched junction bases numbered 3, after V lost 3 bases and J lost 0 bases. This CDR3 has 16 amino acids. Germline values: CDR1 SGHTA, CDR2 FQGNSA. In DNA, the CDR3 is TGTGCCAGCAGCTTCCTAGCGGGCACGAACACCGGGGAGCTGTTTTTT. Protein product: CASSFLAGTNTGELFF.

This clone was detected a few times. The chain is built from TRBV10-2 and TRBJ1-1; 7 bases are shared with TRBD1. Per the germline V gene, CDR1 is WSHSY and CDR2 is SAAADI. V gave up 2 bases and J gave up 7 bases; unmatched junction bases: 7. This CDR3 has 14 residues. The CDR3 loop is CASSELDRVNEAFF. The CDR3, as DNA: TGCGCCAGCAGTGAGCTCGACAGGGTTAATGAAGCTTTCTTT.

This sequence joins TRBV7-9 and TRBJ1-2; 9 bases are a match to TRBD1. The CDR3 extends over 14 amino acids. V shed 5 bases and J 4 bases; nucleotides not matched to a gene: 5. Germline loops: CDR1 SEHNR, CDR2 FQNEAQ (reference sequence). CDR3 in DNA: TGTGCCAGCAGCCGGGACAGGGATCGCTATGGCTACACCTTC. Protein product: CASSRDRDRYGYTF. Filled out from reference TRBV7-9 and TRBJ1-2, the complete variable domain reads DTGVSQNPRHKITKRGQNVTFRCDPISEHNRLYWYRQTLGQGPEFLTYFQNEAQLEKSRLLSDRFSAERPKGSFSTLEIQRTEQGDSAMYLCASSRDRDRYGYTFGSGTRLTVV.

The chain joins TRBV7-9 to TRBJ2-2, with TRBD1 as a possible D gene (5 bases). Trimming left V 2 bases short and J 2 bases short, with 18 bases between. This CDR3 has 18 residues. Germline-derived CDR1 and CDR2 are SEHNR and FQNEAQ (reference sequence). CDR3 DNA: TGTGCCAGCAGCTTAAAATCCGTCCGAGACAGCAACACCGGGGAGCTGTTTTTT. Protein product: CASSLKSVRDSNTGELFF.

V usage is TRBV5-1 and J usage is TRBJ2-1; D is unresolved. Deletions cut 0 bases from V and 0 bases from J, with 10 bases between. The CDR3 contains 16 residues. The germline V gene encodes CDR1 SGHRS and CDR2 YFSETQ. The CDR3 region has the DNA TGCGCCAGCAGCTTGGCCGGGTTTAGCTCCTACAATGAGCAGTTCTTC. Its protein product is CASSLAGFSSYNEQFF.

The rearrangement uses TRBV7-2 and TRBJ2-1, with TRBD2 matching over 14 bases. The CDR3 runs 16 residues. The V and J ends lost 5 bases and 5 bases, in that order; junction bases with no gene match: 5. Per germline, CDR1 SGHTA and CDR2 FQGNSA. CDR3 protein: CASSPRLAGGDNEQFF. In nucleotides, the CDR3 is TGTGCCAGCAGCCCCAGACTAGCGGGAGGGGACAATGAGCAGTTCTTC. The full variable domain, completed using reference TRBV7-2 and TRBJ2-1, is GAGVSQSPSNKVTEKGKDVELRCDPISGHTALYWYRQSLGQGLEFLIYFQGNSAPDKSGLPSDRFSAERTGGSVSTLTIQRTQQEDSAVYLCASSPRLAGGDNEQFFGPGTRLTVL.

The V gene is TRBV7-9, the J gene TRBJ2-2; tentatively, D is TRBD1 (6 bases). CDR1 is SEHNR, CDR2 FQNEAQ, per germline (reference sequence). This CDR3 comprises 14 residues. V lost 9 bases and J 0 bases, leaving 11 bases between the germline ends. For the CDR3, the DNA is TGTGCCAGTGCCGGGACAACGAACACCGGGGAGCTGTTTTTT. It translates to CASAGTTNTGELFF. The full variable domain, completed using reference TRBV7-9 and TRBJ2-2, is DTGVSQNPRHKITKRGQNVTFRCDPISEHNRLYWYRQTLGQGPEFLTYFQNEAQLEKSRLLSDRFSAERPKGSFSTLEIQRTEQGDSAMYLCASAGTTNTGELFFGEGSRLTVL.

The rearrangement uses TRBV2 and TRBJ1-6; D call uncertain. Germline V gene data show CDR1 as SNHLY and CDR2 as FYNNEI. V lost 1 base, J lost 7 bases, and 11 bases lay in between. The CDR3 length is 15 residues. The DNA of the CDR3 is TGTGCCAGCAGTGAAGGGCGGGTTCGCAATTCACCCCTCCACTTT. The encoded protein is CASSEGRVRNSPLHF.

The V call is TRBV9, the J call TRBJ2-6; maybe TRBD1 (6 bases). This CDR3 has 17 amino acids. Germline V CDR1 and CDR2: SGDLS, YYNGEE. Trimming left V 4 bases short and J 1 base short, with 15 bases between. The CDR3 nucleotides read TGTGCCAGCAGCAAGGGGACAATTCTTTCTGGGGCCAACGTCCTGACTTTC. Its translation is CASSKGTILSGANVLTF.

This clone was observed at least ten times. For the CDR3, the DNA is TGTGCCAGCAGCCCACAGGGGATGACCGGGGAGCTGTTTTTT. Its protein is CASSPQGMTGELFF. This chain links TRBV6-1 with TRBJ2-2; 7 bases are shared with TRBD1. Looked up from germline, CDR1 is MNHNS and CDR2 is SASEGT. The CDR3 has 14 amino acids. V was pared by 6 bases and J by 5 bases, with 6 bases of the junction left unmatched.